The 27 T cell receptor beta chains presented below share a single source sample, sequenced in a study of cytomegalovirus exposure and HLA in healthy donors (dated by TCRdb to the late 2010s). Library preparation used the immunoSEQ multiplex PCR assay. The multiplex PCR relied on a mix of 60 forward primers for TCR Vbeta segments and 13 reverse primers for TCR Jbeta segments. The table was pulled from immuneACCESS by TCRdb, which kept in-frame rearrangements only. Such tables lose some clones; where checked, under half of the loss comes from unresolved V genes, and the rest has no known cause. For this sample there are 100,000 to 150,000 clones; approximately 72% appear just once. The ten largest account for 8.2% of the sample. The sample taken for sequencing was PBMCs. These receptors were obtained from a woman in her thirties or forties in good health and CMV-seropositive.

The table lists this clone with a few counts. Written as DNA, the CDR3 is TGCGCCAGCAACCCACAGCACCACTATGGCTACACCTTC. Amino acid sequence: CASNPQHHYGYTF. This chain uses TRBV23-1 with TRBJ1-2; D gene uncertain. TRBV23-1 is reported as an ORF; its role is uncertain. The germline V and J ends were trimmed by 7 bases and 3 bases, with 12 bases remaining between them. There are 13 residues in the CDR3.

The chain couples TRBV6-6 to TRBJ1-5; the match to TRBD1 covers 9 bases. The CDR3 is 15 residues long. Germline V gene data show CDR1 as MNHNY and CDR2 as SVGAGI (reference sequence). Germline trimming cut 8 bases from V and 5 bases from J; bases unmatched to any gene: 10. In DNA, the CDR3 is TGTGCCAGCCGTCCTCCGGGACAGGGCCATCAGCCCCAGCATTTT. Residues: CASRPPGQGHQPQHF.

The chain links TRBV7-2 to TRBJ1-3; D unresolved. The length of the CDR3 is 13 residues. Germline values: CDR1 SGHTA, CDR2 FQGNSA. V was trimmed by 6 bases and J by 1 base, leaving 7 bases between them. The DNA of the CDR3 is TGTGCCAGCAGGGCTCCATCTGGAAACACCATATATTTT. It codes for CASRAPSGNTIYF.

This chain links TRBV19 with TRBJ1-5, with 7 bases that match TRBD1. The CDR3 has 13 amino acids. Germline CDR1 reads LNHDA; CDR2 reads SQIVND (reference sequence). V lost 10 bases and J lost 7; bases outside the gene matches: 10. CDR3 sequence: CATRRQGEQPQHF. The DNA for the CDR3 is TGTGCCACTCGGCGACAGGGCGAACAGCCCCAGCATTTT.

The rearrangement uses TRBV4-1 and TRBJ2-7; the D gene is possibly TRBD2 (6 bases). CDR3 length: 18 residues. Trimming pared 1 base from V and 2 bases from J, leaving 21 bases between. Germline V gene lookup returns CDR1 MGHRA and CDR2 YSYEKL. The DNA of the CDR3 is TGCGCCAGCAGCCAAGGGAGGGACGGGGCAGCACCCCCCTACGAGCAGTACTTC. It encodes CASSQGRDGAAPPYEQYF.

V and J are TRBV5-1 and TRBJ1-1; D possibly corresponds to TRBD1 (6 bases). V was clipped by 7 bases and J by 0 bases, with 10 bases between them. The CDR3 contains 13 residues. Germline V gene sequence: CDR1 SGHRS, CDR2 YFSETQ. CDR3 sequence (DNA): TGCGCCAGCGGAGGGGGGGTGAACACTGAAGCTTTCTTT. Translated: CASGGGVNTEAFF.

This clone appeared a few times. This chain uses TRBV14 with TRBJ2-5, with a weak D call TRBD1 (6 bases). The V end lost 7 bases, the J end lost 1 base, and 13 bases lay between the germline ends. The CDR3 contains 14 residues. Germline V CDR1 and CDR2: SGHDN, FVKESK. As DNA, the CDR3 is TGTGCCAGCAAAAGTCAGGGGATCCAAGAGACCCAGTACTTC. Translation: CASKSQGIQETQYF. The full variable domain, in which reference TRBV14 and TRBJ2-5 provide the parts outside the CDR3, is EAGVTQFPSHSVIEKGQTVTLRCDPISGHDNLYWYRRVMGKEIKFLLHFVKESKQDESGMPNNRFLAERTGGTYSTLKVQPAELEDSGVYFCASKSQGIQETQYFGPGTRLLVL.

This clone was counted between two and nine times. This chain links TRBV6-6 with TRBJ2-6; D is unclear. The CDR3 runs to 15 residues. Deletions cut 2 bases from V and 6 bases from J, with 11 bases between. Germline CDR1 is MNHNY and CDR2 is SVGAGI (reference sequence). CDR3 region: CASSYGHITANVLTF. CDR3 coding DNA: TGTGCCAGCAGTTACGGTCACATCACGGCCAACGTCCTGACTTTC.

CDR3 nucleotide sequence: TGCGCCAGCAGCAGCGGACAGTTGGCCGGGGAGCTGTTTTTT. It encodes CASSSGQLAGELFF. This chain joins TRBV5-1 and TRBJ2-2, with a weak D call TRBD1 (6 bases). The V gene lost 4 bases and the J gene lost 6 bases, with 13 bases spanning the gap. Germline assignment: CDR1 SGHRS and CDR2 YFSETQ. This CDR3 contains 14 residues.

The chain is built from TRBV6-4 and TRBJ1-1; D call uncertain. Trimming cost V 6 bases and J 7 bases, with 18 bases left between them. CDR1 and CDR2 (germline): MRHNA, SNTAGT. This CDR3 contains 14 residues. The CDR3 reads CASRPTRESGEAFF. CDR3 in DNA: TGTGCCAGCAGACCCACAAGGGAGTCAGGTGAAGCTTTCTTT.

This chain links TRBV7-8 with TRBJ1-2; 7 nucleotides align to TRBD1. CDR3 length: 14 residues. V shed 5 bases, J shed 0 bases, and the junction held 3 bases outside the gene matches. From germline, CDR1 is SGHVS and CDR2 FQNEAQ. CDR3 sequence reads: CASSRGTANYGYTF. For the CDR3, the DNA is TGTGCCAGCAGCAGAGGGACAGCTAACTATGGCTACACCTTC.

This clone was observed a handful of times. The chain has TRBV4-1 and TRBJ1-4; D ambiguous. The CDR3 has 16 amino acids. Trimming cost V 4 bases and J 2 bases, with 14 bases left between them. Germline loops: CDR1 MGHRA, CDR2 YSYEKL. CDR3 nucleotide sequence: TGCGCCAGCAGCCTCTCCTTCGCGGGCACTAATGAAAAACTGTTTTTT. Its translation: CASSLSFAGTNEKLFF.

The chain links TRBV2 to TRBJ1-1, with TRBD1 identical over 9 bases. The V gene's germline CDR1 is SNHLY and CDR2 FYNNEI. The CDR3 is 13 amino acids. The V gene end was trimmed by 7 bases and the J gene end by 1 base; junction bases not matched to a gene: 1. Here the CDR3 DNA reads TGTGCCAGCACGGGACAGGGGAACACTGAAGCTTTCTTT. It is translated as CASTGQGNTEAFF.

This clone was detected ten times or more. Other DNA variants within this sample encode the same CDR3. The chain's CDR3 is CASSYEGGRGYTF. The CDR3 bases are TGTGCCAGCAGTTACGAAGGTGGGAGAGGCTACACCTTC. The V and J genes are TRBV6-5 and TRBJ1-2; D remains unclear. The CDR3 covers 13 residues. The V gene lost 2 bases and the J gene lost 8 bases, with 12 bases spanning the gap. Germline values: CDR1 MNHEY, CDR2 SVGAGI.

The chain links TRBV7-9 to TRBJ1-2; D gene ambiguous. The V and J ends lost 1 base and 2 bases respectively, with 8 bases between them. Germline CDR1 SEHNR, CDR2 FQNEAQ (reference sequence). This CDR3 has 14 amino acids. CDR3 in amino acids: CASSLGGQNYGYTF. In nucleotides, the CDR3 is TGTGCCAGCAGCTTAGGTGGGCAGAACTATGGCTACACCTTC.

The CDR3: CASSAQGGGEKLFF. CDR3 sequence (DNA): TGTGCCAGCAGTGCGCAGGGGGGCGGTGAAAAACTGTTTTTT. The chain uses TRBV2 and TRBJ1-4; TRBD1 matches 7 bases. Trimming removed 4 bases from V and 7 bases from J; junction bases left unmatched: 6. The length of the CDR3 is 14 residues. Per germline, CDR1 SNHLY and CDR2 FYNNEI.

There are a few counts of this clone. The V and J genes are TRBV6-1 and TRBJ2-2; unclear D gene. CDR3 size: 14 residues. V lost 4 bases and J lost 6, with 12 bases in between. The germline CDR1 and CDR2 sequences are MNHNS and SASEGT. The CDR3 spells CASSVGSSPGELFF. The CDR3 DNA is TGTGCCAGCAGTGTTGGTAGCAGCCCCGGGGAGCTGTTTTTT.

This clone appeared a few times. This rearrangement joins TRBV7-9 to TRBJ2-7, with a tentative D call TRBD2 (5 bases). V was cut by 3 bases and J by 5 bases, with 14 bases left in between. Germline V gene data show CDR1 as SEHNR and CDR2 as FQNEAQ (reference sequence). This CDR3 is built from 14 residues. The CDR3: CASSFLPGGDEQYF. In DNA form, the CDR3 reads TGTGCCAGCAGCTTCCTTCCTGGAGGAGACGAGCAGTACTTC.

As DNA, the CDR3 is TGTGCCAGCACGTCCAACACTGAAGCTTTCTTT. Translation: CASTSNTEAFF. The chain recombines TRBV2 with TRBJ1-1; D gene uncertain. V was cut by 7 bases and J by 2 bases, with 5 bases left in between. This CDR3 contains 11 residues. From germline, CDR1 is SNHLY and CDR2 FYNNEI.

About this clone: A read error may produce the germline difference seen at one junction end. The chain combines TRBV11-2 with TRBJ2-2; perhaps TRBD2 as D (6 bases). This CDR3 has 10 residues. Germline V gene data show CDR1 as SGHAT and CDR2 as FQNNGV. DNA for the CDR3: TGTGCCAGCAGCTGGGGGGAGGTGGTTTTT. As protein: CASSWGEVVF.

V is TRBV6-1 and J is TRBJ1-1; tentative D call: TRBD1 (5 bases). The CDR3 has 13 amino acids. V was cut by 8 bases and J by 0 bases, with 10 bases left in between. CDR1 and CDR2 from the germline V gene are MNHNS and SASEGT. The CDR3 is CASGRGMNTEAFF. Here the CDR3 DNA reads TGTGCCAGCGGGCGGGGGATGAACACTGAAGCTTTCTTT.

J is TRBJ2-3 and V is TRBV7-2; 13 bases align to TRBD2. After removal of 1 base from V and 0 bases from J, the junction contained 4 bases not matched to a gene. The V gene's germline CDR1 is SGHTA and CDR2 FQGNSA. The CDR3 runs 18 residues. CDR3 DNA sequence: TGTGCCAGCAGCTTAGGGACTAGCGGGGGAGCTAGCACAGATACGCAGTATTTT. Translated, it gives CASSLGTSGGASTDTQYF. The full variable domain, with the rest looked up from reference TRBV7-2 and TRBJ2-3, is GAGVSQSPSNKVTEKGKDVELRCDPISGHTALYWYRQSLGQGLEFLIYFQGNSAPDKSGLPSDRFSAERTGGSVSTLTIQRTQQEDSAVYLCASSLGTSGGASTDTQYFGPGTRLTVL.

This clone occurred a few times. The chain joins TRBV2 to TRBJ2-5; 10 nucleotides agree with TRBD1. J gave up 5 bases and V 5 bases, and 8 bases lay outside the gene matches. Germline V gene lookup returns CDR1 SNHLY and CDR2 FYNNEI. This CDR3 comprises 15 residues. The CDR3 DNA sequence: TGTGCCAGCAGTCCTCCGGGACAGGGGAGGGAGACCCAGTACTTC. Its protein product is CASSPPGQGRETQYF.

The chain links TRBV7-9 to TRBJ1-1, with TRBD1 matching over 8 bases. The CDR3 totals 16 residues. Germline V gene lookup returns CDR1 SEHNR and CDR2 FQNEAQ (reference sequence). Germline trimming cut 1 base from V and 0 bases from J; bases unmatched to any gene: 4. The CDR3 nucleotides are TGTGCCAGCAGCTTAGGAACAGGGGGGTTGAACACTGAAGCTTTCTTT. It codes for CASSLGTGGLNTEAFF.

The chain employs TRBV5-1 and TRBJ2-5; D is possibly TRBD1 (6 bases). Germline V lookup: CDR1 SGHRS, CDR2 YFSETQ. V lost 1 base and J 5 bases, leaving 12 bases between the germline ends. This CDR3 has 14 residues. This CDR3 is CASSLTQGSETQYF. The CDR3 nucleotides are TGCGCCAGCAGCTTGACACAGGGCTCGGAGACCCAGTACTTC.

J is TRBJ2-1 and V is TRBV5-4; a possible D gene is TRBD2 (6 bases). The CDR3 spans 15 residues. Trimming removed 4 bases at V and 7 bases at J, with 18 bases between. Germline CDR1 reads SGHNT; CDR2 reads YYREEE (reference sequence). CDR3 protein: CASSPGVGASNEQFF. The CDR3 nucleotides are TGTGCCAGCAGCCCGGGAGTTGGGGCGTCAAATGAGCAGTTCTTC.

J is TRBJ1-1 and V is TRBV10-3; D is perhaps TRBD1 (6 bases). Germline V lookup: CDR1 ENHRY, CDR2 SYGVKD. V lost 5 bases to trimming and J lost 2 bases, with 12 bases between them. The CDR3 extends over 14 amino acids. The CDR3 DNA reads TGTGCCATCAGTCGGGACACCTTTAACACTGAAGCTTTCTTT. Its protein is CAISRDTFNTEAFF.